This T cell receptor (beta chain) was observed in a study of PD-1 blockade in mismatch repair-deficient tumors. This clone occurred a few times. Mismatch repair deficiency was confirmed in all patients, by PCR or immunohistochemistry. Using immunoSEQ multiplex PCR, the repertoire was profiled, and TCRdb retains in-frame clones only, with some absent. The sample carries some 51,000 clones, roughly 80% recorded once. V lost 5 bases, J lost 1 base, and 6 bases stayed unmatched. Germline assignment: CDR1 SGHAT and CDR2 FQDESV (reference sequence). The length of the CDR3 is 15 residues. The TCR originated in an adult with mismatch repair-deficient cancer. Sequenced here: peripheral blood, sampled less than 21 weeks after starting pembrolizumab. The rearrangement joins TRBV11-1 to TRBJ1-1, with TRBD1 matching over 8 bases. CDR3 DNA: TGTGCCAGCAGCCGAGGGACAGGTTCGAACACTGAAGCTTTCTTT. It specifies CASSRGTGSNTEAFF.